These 18 T cell receptor beta chains share one sample of origin, sequenced in a study of blood T cell repertoires in COVID-19. Libraries were prepared by immunoSEQ multiplex PCR; TCRdb keeps only in-frame clonotypes and omits some of them. Of around 150,000 clones in the sample, 65% to 80% are singletons; the top ten hold around 17%. The source material was peripheral blood. The receptors stem from a man aged 50-60 years with acute or convalescent COVID-19.

This clone was seen more than once but under ten times. The chain recombines TRBV6-5 with TRBJ2-1, with TRBD2 matching over 8 bases. Germline-derived CDR1 and CDR2 are MNHEY and SVGAGI. The CDR3 covers 15 residues. The V and J ends lost 5 bases and 9 bases, in that order; junction bases with no gene match: 12. CDR3 nucleotides: TGTGCCAGCAGTAATCCGGGACTAGGGTCGGGTGAGCAGTTCTTC. This encodes CASSNPGLGSGEQFF.

The chain combines TRBV4-1 with TRBJ2-1; tentative D call: TRBD2 (5 bases). Trimming cost V 0 bases and J 13 bases, with 13 bases left between them. This CDR3 has 13 amino acids. In germline, CDR1 is MGHRA, CDR2 YSYEKL. The CDR3 spells CASSQERTGIQFF. CDR3 bases: TGCGCCAGCAGCCAAGAGCGAACGGGGATCCAGTTCTTC.

The chain recombines TRBV30 with TRBJ2-1; D is uncertain. CDR3 size: 14 residues. The germline V and J ends were trimmed by 1 base and 9 bases, with 16 bases remaining between them. The germline V gene has CDR1 GTSNPN and CDR2 SVGIG (reference sequence). The CDR3 reads CAWSALLAPGEQFF. DNA of the CDR3: TGTGCCTGGAGTGCCCTTCTCGCCCCGGGTGAGCAGTTCTTC.

The chain uses TRBV5-1 and TRBJ1-1; TRBD1 matches at 9 bases. Germline lookup yields CDR1 SGHRS and CDR2 YFSETQ. V lost 5 bases to trimming and J lost 6 bases; unmatched junction nucleotides: 14. The CDR3 extends over 16 amino acids. In nucleotides, the CDR3 is TGCGCCAGCAGAACCGGGACAGGGTCGCGCGGGGCTGAAGCTTTCTTT. Its protein is CASRTGTGSRGAEAFF.

The CDR3 loop reads CASSVGPNQPQHF. CDR3 DNA: TGTGCCAGCAGCGTAGGTCCGAATCAGCCCCAGCATTTT. The chain carries TRBV9 and TRBJ1-5; D remains ambiguous. The V gene's germline CDR1 is SGDLS and CDR2 YYNGEE. The ends were cut back, 0 bases at V and 4 bases at J, with 5 bases in the middle. The CDR3 extends over 13 amino acids. The variable domain in full, completed from reference TRBV9 and TRBJ1-5, reads DSGVTQTPKHLITATGQRVTLRCSPRSGDLSVYWYQQSLDQGLQFLIQYYNGEERAKGNILERFSAQQFPDLHSELNLSSLELGDSALYFCASSVGPNQPQHFGDGTRLSIL.

The chain uses TRBV18 and TRBJ2-7, with D perhaps TRBD2 (6 bases). V lost 2 bases, J lost 6 bases, and 17 bases lay in between. This CDR3 has 15 residues. The germline V gene has CDR1 KGHSH and CDR2 LQKENI. CDR3 in amino acids: CASSPTGGDLAEQYV. CDR3 bases: TGTGCCAGCTCACCAACGGGCGGGGACCTCGCCGAGCAGTACGTC.

The chain is built from TRBV6-6 and TRBJ2-7; TRBD1 matches at 8 bases. The CDR3 runs 14 residues. Per the germline V gene, CDR1 is MNHNY and CDR2 is SVGAGI (reference sequence). Trimming took 2 bases from V and 6 from J; bases not matched to a gene: 6. CDR3 loop: CASSYTTGGTEQYV. The CDR3 nucleotides read TGTGCCAGCAGTTACACAACAGGGGGGACCGAGCAGTACGTC.

The chain joins TRBV27 to TRBJ1-2; D remains ambiguous. Trimming took 2 bases from V and 2 from J, leaving 6 bases between them. The CDR3 totals 13 residues. The germline gives CDR1 MNHEY, CDR2 SMNVEV (reference sequence). The CDR3 region is CASSLQENYGYTF. Written as DNA, the CDR3 is TGTGCCAGCAGTTTACAGGAAAACTATGGCTACACCTTC.

The chain uses TRBV10-3 and TRBJ2-2, with D maybe TRBD2 (6 bases). Deletions cut 6 bases from V and 7 bases from J, with 18 bases between. The CDR3 runs 15 residues. The germline V gene encodes CDR1 ENHRY and CDR2 SYGVKD. The CDR3: CAIRASALRSGELFF. For the CDR3, the DNA is TGTGCCATCAGGGCTAGCGCCCTCCGGAGCGGGGAGCTGTTTTTT.

This chain joins TRBV3-1 (or the pseudogene TRBV3-2) and TRBJ1-2, with D possibly matching TRBD1 (6 bases). CDR3 length equals 15 residues. Germline V gene lookup returns CDR1 LGHDT and CDR2 YNNKEL (reference sequence). Trimming pared 4 bases from V and 8 bases from J, leaving 20 bases between. The CDR3 nucleotides read TGTGCCAGCAGCCCTCGAGGCAGGGGTTCACGGGGCTACACCTTC. This codes for CASSPRGRGSRGYTF.

The genes are TRBV24-1 and TRBJ2-3; TRBD2 might be the D (5 bases). This CDR3 is built from 15 residues. V lost 5 bases and J lost 6, with 17 bases in between. The germline V gene encodes CDR1 KGHDR and CDR2 SFDVKD. CDR3 nucleotide sequence: TGTGCCACCAGTGCCGCGGGCCCCCCGGGGGATACGCAGTATTTT. Amino acids: CATSAAGPPGDTQYF.

The chain combines TRBV18 with TRBJ2-1; D not certain. The CDR3 is 15 residues long. Trimming took off 6 bases at V and 10 bases at J, with 22 bases between the two ends. Germline lookup yields CDR1 KGHSH and CDR2 LQKENI. The CDR3 region has the DNA TGTGCCAGCTCCCCAAGCTCTCGCAGGCAGGAAGAGCAGTTCTTC. This codes for CASSPSSRRQEEQFF.

J is TRBJ2-3 and V is TRBV11-1; D is uncertain. CDR3 size: 14 residues. The V end lost 0 bases, the J end lost 6 bases, and 10 bases lay between the germline ends. Germline CDR1 SGHAT, CDR2 FQDESV (reference sequence). CDR3 sequence (DNA): TGTGCCAGCAGCTTAGCCCCAGTTTCCGATACGCAGTATTTT. This codes for CASSLAPVSDTQYF.

The chain carries TRBV2 and TRBJ1-1, with TRBD1 identical over 8 bases. The CDR3 runs 13 residues. Trimming removed 7 bases from V and 5 bases from J; junction bases left unmatched: 6. Germline V CDR1 and CDR2: SNHLY, FYNNEI. The CDR3 DNA is TGTGCCAGCAACGGACAGGGTGGAACTGAAGCTTTCTTT. It codes for CASNGQGGTEAFF.

This clone was detected once. The DNA of the CDR3 is TGCGCCAGCAGCACCTTAGACGGAGAAAATTCACCCCTCCACTTT. Translating it yields CASSTLDGENSPLHF. The gene calls are TRBV5-1 and TRBJ1-6; D ambiguous. The ends were cut back, 4 bases at V and 7 bases at J, with 15 bases in the middle. The CDR3 extends over 15 amino acids. Germline assignment: CDR1 SGHRS and CDR2 YFSETQ. Supplemented by reference TRBV5-1 and TRBJ1-6, the full variable domain reads KAGVTQTPRYLIKTRGQQVTLSCSPISGHRSVSWYQQTPGQGLQFLFEYFSETQRNKGNFPGRFSGRQFSNSRSEMNVSTLELGDSALYLCASSTLDGENSPLHFGNGTRLTVT.

This chain links TRBV29-1 with TRBJ1-2; 7 bases agree with TRBD1. The V segment lost 1 base and the J segment 7 bases; nucleotides outside the gene matches: 9. There are 14 residues in the CDR3. The germline gives CDR1 SQVTM, CDR2 ANQGSEA. The CDR3 spells CSVEGDDRDRGYTF. The CDR3 DNA reads as TGCAGCGTTGAAGGAGATGACAGGGATCGTGGCTACACCTTC.

J is TRBJ2-1 and V is TRBV2; 9 bases are a match to TRBD2. This CDR3 is 16 amino acids long. CDR1 and CDR2 from the germline V gene are SNHLY and FYNNEI. Trimming at V came to 5 bases and at J to 9 bases, leaving 14 bases not matched to a gene. The CDR3 DNA reads TGTGCCAGCAGTACCCAGGGGCGGGGGGGCCCCCTTGAGCAGTTCTTC. It specifies CASSTQGRGGPLEQFF.

CDR3 nucleotide sequence: TGTGCCAGCTCACAGGGCCAGGGGACTGAAGCTTTCTTT. Amino acids: CASSQGQGTEAFF. The rearrangement joins TRBV18 to TRBJ1-1, with TRBD1 as a possible D gene (6 bases). CDR3 length: 13 amino acids. Trimming took off 4 bases at V and 5 bases at J, with 11 bases between the two ends. Germline CDR1 is KGHSH and CDR2 is LQKENI. The full variable domain, in which reference TRBV18 and TRBJ1-1 provide the parts outside the CDR3, is NAGVMQNPRHLVRRRGQEARLRCSPMKGHSHVYWYRQLPEEGLKFMVYLQKENIIDESGMPKERFSAEFPKEGPSILRIQQVVRGDSAAYFCASSQGQGTEAFFGQGTRLTVV.